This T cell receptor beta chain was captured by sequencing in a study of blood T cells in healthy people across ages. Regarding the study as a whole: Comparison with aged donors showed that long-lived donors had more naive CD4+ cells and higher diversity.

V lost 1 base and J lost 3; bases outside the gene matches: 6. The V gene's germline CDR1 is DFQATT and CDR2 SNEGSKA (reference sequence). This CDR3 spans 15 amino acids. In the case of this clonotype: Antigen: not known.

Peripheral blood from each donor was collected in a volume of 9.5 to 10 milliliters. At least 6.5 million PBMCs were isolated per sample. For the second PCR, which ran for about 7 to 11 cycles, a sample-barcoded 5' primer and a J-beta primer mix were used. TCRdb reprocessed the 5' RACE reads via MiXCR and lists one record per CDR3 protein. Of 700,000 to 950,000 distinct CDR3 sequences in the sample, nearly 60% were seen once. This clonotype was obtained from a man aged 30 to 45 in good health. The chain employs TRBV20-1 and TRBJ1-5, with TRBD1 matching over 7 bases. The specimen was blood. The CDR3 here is CSARVGDSLNQPQHF. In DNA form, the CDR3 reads TGCAGTGCTAGAGTGGGGGACAGCCTCAATCAGCCCCAGCATTTT.